This T cell receptor (beta chain) was obtained from a study of blood T cells in healthy people across ages. Per germline, CDR1 MNHEY and CDR2 SMNVEV (reference sequence). The CDR3 loop spans 13 amino acids. V lost 6 bases, J lost 9 bases, and 7 bases stayed unmatched. With each sample, at least 5 micrograms of total RNA were extracted. Primers used in a second PCR of roughly 6 to 11 cycles were a sample-barcoded 5' primer and a J-beta primer mix. TCRdb re-derived calls from the 5' RACE reads in MiXCR, one entry per CDR3 protein. The repertoire includes over 600,000 distinct CDR3 sequences, more than 50% of them detected once, and roughly 25% sits in the top ten. Worth noting for this clonotype: Antigen unknown.

Study-wide points: Diversity figures derived from one million T cells were judged to underestimate the true value.

This TCR came from a man aged 35-49 years in good health. Sequencing input: blood. The V and J genes are TRBV27 and TRBJ1-2, with TRBD1 matching 10 bases. CDR3 nucleotide sequence: TGTGCCAGCAGAGAGGGACAGGGGAGTCGCTACACCTTC. Its protein is CASREGQGSRYTF.